This TCR beta chain was obtained from a study of T-cell memory formation after mild COVID-19. From 5'RACE with constant-segment primers came TCR alpha and TCR beta cDNA libraries that carried sample barcodes and UMIs. TCRdb analysed the 5' RACE reads with MiXCR anew, one entry per CDR3 protein. The table has fewer than 700,000 distinct CDR3 sequences, roughly 18% seen once. V lost 10 bases to trimming and J lost 2 bases; unmatched junction nucleotides: 11. The germline CDR1 and CDR2 sequences are MNHEY and SVGEGT. The CDR3 has 15 residues. Turning to this clonotype: Its specificity is not known.

The study, taken as a whole, reports: Among clones peaking at day 37 in the second wave, SARS-CoV-2 specificity remained unconfirmed. Whereas later expanders leaned CD4+, clones contracting day 15 to 85 showed a balanced CD4/CD8 makeup. For contracting clones, CD4+ ones sat mainly in CM and EM, CD8+ in EMRA.

The chain couples TRBV6-2 or TRBV6-3 to TRBJ2-7; TRBD1 matches 10 bases. Sequencing input: PBMCs or a T cell subset sorted from them (not recorded which). The TCR was taken from an adult woman who had mild COVID-19 (a few samples of this study predate the infection). Cell type and time point are not known. CDR3 sequence (DNA): TGTGCCACCAACCCCCCGGGACAGGGGACCTACGAGCAGTACTTC. This codes for CATNPPGQGTYEQYF.